This T cell receptor (beta chain) was identified during a study of blood T cell repertoires in COVID-19. Study information: Both acute and convalescent COVID-19 samples were obtained from the United States, Italy and Spain. PBMCs, B-cell-depleted T cells, or T cells were the source of the cDNA or gDNA that made up the material.

Profiled with immunoSEQ multiplex PCR; TCRdb holds only in-frame clones, not every one. The sample includes more than 300,000 clones, approximately 90% of them seen just once. The study assigned cohorts using participant-reported clinical history. With 5 bases removed from V and 2 bases from J, the gap between germline ends came to 16 bases. The CDR3 loop spans 16 amino acids. Germline-derived CDR1 and CDR2 are SGHVS and FQNEAQ. The chain has TRBV7-8 and TRBJ1-3; D is perhaps TRBD1 (5 bases). Material for sequencing was PBMCs or T cells enriched from blood (not recorded which). This clonotype was obtained from a woman aged 35 to 49 who had been exposed to COVID-19. The CDR3 protein is CASSRGHTGTGNTIYF. CDR3 coding DNA: TGTGCCAGCAGCCGAGGACATACGGGGACTGGAAACACCATATATTTT. Full variable domain (rest looked up from reference TRBV7-8 and TRBJ1-3): GAGVSQSPRYKVAKRGQDVALRCDPISGHVSLFWYQQALGQGPEFLTYFQNEAQLDKSGLPSDRFFAERPEGSVSTLKIQRTQQEDSAVYLCASSRGHTGTGNTIYFGEGSWLTVV.